Listed below are T cell receptor beta chains from one sample, sequenced in a study of beta chain features in type 1 diabetes. Repertoires were generated with immunoSEQ multiplex PCR, while TCRdb's copy carries only in-frame clones and drops some. The data contain 250,000 to 400,000 clones, 14% of them seen just once; the ten biggest clones take up about 6.6%. Sequenced sample: central memory CD4+ T cells from blood. Receptors were obtained from a man between 25 and 39 years old in good health. The CDR3 runs from the conserved cysteine through the conserved F or W. The D gene is left open where the match is weak. Clone size appears in some rows only: once, few, many, or a class for an expanded clone.

TRBV19	TRBD2	-	TRBJ2-3	CATEERGATDTQYF	TGTGCCACTGAGGAGCGGGGAGCCACAGATACGCAGTATTTT
TRBV5-1	TRBD1	-	TRBJ2-4	CASSAGQGSGKNIQYF	TGCGCCAGCAGCGCCGGACAGGGGTCGGGCAAAAACATTCAGTACTTC
TRBV2	-	few	TRBJ2-7	CASTRAYEQYF	TGTGCCAGCACCAGGGCCTACGAGCAGTACTTC
TRBV4-3	-	-	TRBJ1-1	CASSQDYGRNTEAFF	TGCGCCAGCAGCCAAGATTACGGACGGAACACTGAAGCTTTCTTT
TRBV13	TRBD2	-	TRBJ2-3	CASSPPGLAVADTQYF	TGTGCCAGCAGCCCCCCGGGACTAGCGGTGGCAGATACGCAGTATTTT
TRBV6-1	-	few	TRBJ1-1	CASSDFAYTEAFF	TGTGCCAGCAGTGATTTTGCGTACACTGAAGCTTTCTTT
TRBV6-6	-	-	TRBJ2-5	CASRRTGSQETQYF	TGTGCCAGCAGGAGAACTGGAAGTCAAGAGACCCAGTACTTC
TRBV4-3	TRBD2	-	TRBJ2-1	CASSQDNGGGASIEQFF	TGCGCCAGCAGCCAAGATAACGGCGGGGGGGCTTCGATTGAGCAGTTCTTC
TRBV7-9	TRBD2	many	TRBJ2-5	CASSLAGLAGVETQYF	TGTGCCAGCAGCTTAGCAGGACTAGCGGGAGTGGAGACCCAGTACTTC
TRBV5-1	TRBD1	few	TRBJ1-4	CASSPGQGSVYEKLFF	TGCGCCAGCAGCCCGGGACAGGGATCGGTATATGAAAAACTGTTTTTT
TRBV18	-	-	TRBJ2-4	CASSPPKRGSDKNIQYF	TGTGCCAGCTCACCACCGAAAAGGGGATCCGACAAAAACATTCAGTACTTC
TRBV6-5	-	-	TRBJ2-1	CASSYGQRGNEQFF	TGTGCCAGCAGTTACGGTCAGAGGGGCAATGAGCAGTTCTTC
TRBV7-9	-	-	TRBJ2-1	CASSLEGRYNEQFF	TGTGCCAGCAGCTTAGAGGGCAGATACAATGAGCAGTTCTTC
TRBV7-2	-	-	TRBJ1-4	CASSLEVGVGLFF	TGTGCCAGCAGCTTAGAGGTTGGGGTGGGACTGTTTTTT
TRBV30	TRBD2	-	TRBJ2-3	CAWRLLAGSRTQYF	TGTGCCTGGAGGCTTCTAGCGGGATCGCGTACGCAGTATTTT
TRBV5-4	TRBD2	-	TRBJ2-1	CASSRQASGGSYNEQFF	TGCGCCAGCAGCCGCCAGGCTAGCGGGGGTTCTTACAATGAGCAGTTCTTC
TRBV2	TRBD1	-	TRBJ1-6	CASSYGQGNSPLHF	TGTGCCAGCAGTTACGGACAGGGAAATTCACCCCTCCACTTT
TRBV7-2	-	few	TRBJ2-7	CASSPVWGDNEQYF	TGTGCCAGCAGTCCCGTCTGGGGAGACAACGAGCAGTACTTC
TRBV5-6	-	-	TRBJ2-7	CASSFVGYEQYF	TGTGCCAGCAGCTTTGTGGGCTACGAGCAGTACTTC